This T cell receptor (beta chain) comes out of a study of blood T cell repertoires in COVID-19. CDR1 is SGHTA, CDR2 FQGNSA, per germline. The CDR3 sequence is 14 residues long. V lost 6 bases to trimming and J lost 8 bases, with 14 bases between them. The data were produced by immunoSEQ multiplex PCR, yet TCRdb's version contains in-frame clones alone and is incomplete. The sample holds about 130,000 clones; about four fifths are singletons and the top ten take over 7.5%. V is TRBV7-2 and J is TRBJ1-6; D not certain. Source material: peripheral blood. The clonotype originates from a woman aged 55-69 years with active or convalescent COVID-19. The CDR3 spells CASSPDSRDSPLHF. The DNA for the CDR3 is TGTGCCAGCAGTCCGGACTCAAGGGATTCACCCCTCCACTTT.